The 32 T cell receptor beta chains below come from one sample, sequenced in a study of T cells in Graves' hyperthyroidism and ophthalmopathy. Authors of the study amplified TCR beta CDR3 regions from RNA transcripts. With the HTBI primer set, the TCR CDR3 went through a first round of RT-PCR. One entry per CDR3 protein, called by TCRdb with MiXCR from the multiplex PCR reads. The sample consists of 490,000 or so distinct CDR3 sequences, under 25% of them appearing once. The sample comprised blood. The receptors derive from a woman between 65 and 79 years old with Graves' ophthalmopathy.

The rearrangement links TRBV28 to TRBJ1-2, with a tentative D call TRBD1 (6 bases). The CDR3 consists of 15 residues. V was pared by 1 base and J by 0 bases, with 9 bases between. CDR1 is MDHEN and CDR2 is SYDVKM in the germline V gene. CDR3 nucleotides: TGTGCCAGCAGTTTATCGGACAGACCTAACTATGGCTACACCTTC. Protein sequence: CASSLSDRPNYGYTF.

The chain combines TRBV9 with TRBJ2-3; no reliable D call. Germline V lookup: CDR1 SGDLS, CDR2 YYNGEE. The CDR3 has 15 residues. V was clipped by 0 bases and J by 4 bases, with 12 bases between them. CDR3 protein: CASSVAAPGADTQYF. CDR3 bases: TGTGCCAGCAGCGTAGCTGCTCCAGGCGCAGATACGCAGTATTTT.

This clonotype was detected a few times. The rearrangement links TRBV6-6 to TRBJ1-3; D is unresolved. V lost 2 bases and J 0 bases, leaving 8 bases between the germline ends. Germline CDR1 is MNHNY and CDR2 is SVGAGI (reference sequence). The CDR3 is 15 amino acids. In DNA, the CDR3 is TGTGCCAGCAGTTACCCCGGCACCTCTGGAAACACCATATATTTT. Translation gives CASSYPGTSGNTIYF.

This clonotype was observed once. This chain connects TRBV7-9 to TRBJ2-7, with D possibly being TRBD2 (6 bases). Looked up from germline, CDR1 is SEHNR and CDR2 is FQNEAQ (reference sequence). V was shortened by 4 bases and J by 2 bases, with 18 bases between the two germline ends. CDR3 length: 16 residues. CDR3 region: CASSYPDGGSPYEQYF. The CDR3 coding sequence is TGTGCCAGCAGCTACCCCGATGGGGGGTCCCCCTACGAGCAGTACTTC.

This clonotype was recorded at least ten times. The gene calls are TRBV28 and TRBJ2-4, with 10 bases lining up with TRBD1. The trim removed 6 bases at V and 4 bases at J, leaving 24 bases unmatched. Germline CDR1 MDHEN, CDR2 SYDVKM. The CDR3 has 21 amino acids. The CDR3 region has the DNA TGTGCCAGCAGCCCGTTTAGGTGGACCGGATTGACAGGGGGCAAGAAAAACATTCAGTACTTC. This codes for CASSPFRWTGLTGGKKNIQYF.

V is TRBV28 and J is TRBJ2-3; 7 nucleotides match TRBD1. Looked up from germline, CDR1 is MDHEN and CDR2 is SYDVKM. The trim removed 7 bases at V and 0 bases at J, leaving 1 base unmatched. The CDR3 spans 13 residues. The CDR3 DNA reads TGTGCCAGCACGGGACAGAGCACAGATACGCAGTATTTT. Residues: CASTGQSTDTQYF.

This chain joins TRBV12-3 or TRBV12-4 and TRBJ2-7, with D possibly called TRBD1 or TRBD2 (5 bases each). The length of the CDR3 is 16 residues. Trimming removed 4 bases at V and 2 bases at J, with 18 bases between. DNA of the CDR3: TGTGCCAGCAGTTCCACTCAGGGTCGGGGCCCCTACGAGCAGTACTTC. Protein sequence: CASSSTQGRGPYEQYF.

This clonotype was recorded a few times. In DNA form, the CDR3 reads TGTGCCAGCAGTAACTTCGGGAGTGAGATGGAGACCCAGTACTTC. Translation gives CASSNFGSEMETQYF. The V gene is TRBV6-2 or TRBV6-3, the J gene TRBJ2-5, with D perhaps TRBD2 (6 bases). CDR3 length: 15 residues. V lost 5 bases and J 5 bases, leaving 18 bases between the germline ends. Germline assignment: CDR1 MNHEY and CDR2 SVGEGT.

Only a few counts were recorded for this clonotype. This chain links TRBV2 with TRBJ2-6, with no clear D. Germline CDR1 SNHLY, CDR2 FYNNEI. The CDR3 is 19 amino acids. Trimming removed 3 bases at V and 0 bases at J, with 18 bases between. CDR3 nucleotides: TGTGCCAGCAGTGATCCTAGGACCGACGGAGTCTCTGGGGCCAACGTCCTGACTTTC. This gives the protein CASSDPRTDGVSGANVLTF.

The CDR3 region is CASSETSGIYDTQYF. The CDR3 DNA reads TGTGCCAGCAGTGAGACTAGCGGGATTTACGATACGCAGTATTTT. The chain recombines TRBV6-1 with TRBJ2-3; 11 bases align to TRBD2. Germline-derived CDR1 and CDR2 are MNHNS and SASEGT. The CDR3 runs to 15 residues. Trimming at V came to 3 bases and at J to 6 bases, leaving 5 bases not matched to a gene.

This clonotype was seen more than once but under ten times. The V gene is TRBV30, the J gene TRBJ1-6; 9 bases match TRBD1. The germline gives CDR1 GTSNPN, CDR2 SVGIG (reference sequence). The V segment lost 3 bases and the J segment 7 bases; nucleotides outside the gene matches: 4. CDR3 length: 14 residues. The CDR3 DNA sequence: TGTGCCTGGAGCTGGGACAGGGTGAATTCACCCCTCCACTTT. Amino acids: CAWSWDRVNSPLHF.

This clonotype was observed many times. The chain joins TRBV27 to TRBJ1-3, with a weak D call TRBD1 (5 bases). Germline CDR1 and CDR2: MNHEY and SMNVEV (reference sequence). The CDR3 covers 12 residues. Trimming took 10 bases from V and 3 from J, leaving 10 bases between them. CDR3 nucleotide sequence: TGTGCCACAGGGAGCGTTGGAAACACCATATATTTT. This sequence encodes CATGSVGNTIYF.

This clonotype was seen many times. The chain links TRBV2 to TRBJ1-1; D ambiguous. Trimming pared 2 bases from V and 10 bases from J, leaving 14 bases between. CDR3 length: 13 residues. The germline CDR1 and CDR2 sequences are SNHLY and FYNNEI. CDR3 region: CASSESGFSRAFF. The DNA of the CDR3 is TGTGCCAGCAGTGAATCGGGGTTTAGCAGAGCTTTCTTT.

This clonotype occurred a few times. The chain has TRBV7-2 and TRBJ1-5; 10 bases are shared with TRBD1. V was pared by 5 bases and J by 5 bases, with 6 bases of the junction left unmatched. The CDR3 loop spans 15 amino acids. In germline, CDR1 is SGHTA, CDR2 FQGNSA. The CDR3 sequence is CASSPRTGGDQPQHF. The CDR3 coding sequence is TGTGCCAGCAGCCCGCGGACAGGGGGAGATCAGCCCCAGCATTTT.

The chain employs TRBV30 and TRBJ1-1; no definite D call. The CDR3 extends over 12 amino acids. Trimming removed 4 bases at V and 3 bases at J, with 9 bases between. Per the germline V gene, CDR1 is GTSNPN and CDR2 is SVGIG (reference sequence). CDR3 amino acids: CAWTQPYTEAFF. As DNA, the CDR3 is TGTGCCTGGACGCAGCCGTACACTGAAGCTTTCTTT.

The CDR3 loop reads CASSRGGIFTDTQYF. The CDR3, as DNA: TGTGCCAGCAGCCGTGGCGGGATTTTCACAGATACGCAGTATTTT. The V gene is TRBV3-1, the J gene TRBJ2-3; D is perhaps TRBD2 (6 bases). CDR1 is LGHDT and CDR2 is YNNKEL in the germline V gene (reference sequence). This CDR3 comprises 15 residues. V was shortened by 4 bases and J by 2 bases, with 13 bases between the two germline ends.

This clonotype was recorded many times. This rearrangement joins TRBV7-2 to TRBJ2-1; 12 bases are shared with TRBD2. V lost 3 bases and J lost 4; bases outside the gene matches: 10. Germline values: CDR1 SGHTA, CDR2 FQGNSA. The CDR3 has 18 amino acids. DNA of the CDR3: TGTGCCAGCAGCTTTGGACTAGCGGGATCGCCAACGTACAATGAGCAGTTCTTC. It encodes CASSFGLAGSPTYNEQFF.

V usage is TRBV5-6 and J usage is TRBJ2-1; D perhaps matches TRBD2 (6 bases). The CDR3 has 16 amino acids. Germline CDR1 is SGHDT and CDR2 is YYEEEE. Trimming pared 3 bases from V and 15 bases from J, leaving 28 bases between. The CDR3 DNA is TGTGCCAGCAGCTCCCGCAGTTTCCTAGCGCCCTCGGCACTGTTCTTC. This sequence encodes CASSSRSFLAPSALFF.

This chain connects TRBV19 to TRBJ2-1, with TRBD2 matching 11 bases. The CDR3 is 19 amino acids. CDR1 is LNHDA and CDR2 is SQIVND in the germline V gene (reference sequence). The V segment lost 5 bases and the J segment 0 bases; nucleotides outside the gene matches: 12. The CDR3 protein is CASSSRAGLAGNSYNEQFF. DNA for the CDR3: TGTGCCAGTAGTTCCCGGGCCGGACTAGCGGGTAACTCCTACAATGAGCAGTTCTTC.

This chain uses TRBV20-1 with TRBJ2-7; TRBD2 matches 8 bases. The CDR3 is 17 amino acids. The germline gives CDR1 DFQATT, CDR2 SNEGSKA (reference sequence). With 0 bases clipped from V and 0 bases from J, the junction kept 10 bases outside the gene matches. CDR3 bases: TGCAGTGCTAGAGATTGGGAAGCGGGGGACCTCTCCTACGAGCAGTACTTC. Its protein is CSARDWEAGDLSYEQYF.

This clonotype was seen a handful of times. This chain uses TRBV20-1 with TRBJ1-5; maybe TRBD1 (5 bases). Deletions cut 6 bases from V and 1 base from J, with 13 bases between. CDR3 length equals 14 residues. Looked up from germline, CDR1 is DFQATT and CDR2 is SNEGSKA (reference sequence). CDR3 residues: CSARQGESNQPQHF. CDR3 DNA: TGCAGTGCCAGGCAGGGAGAAAGCAATCAGCCCCAGCATTTT.

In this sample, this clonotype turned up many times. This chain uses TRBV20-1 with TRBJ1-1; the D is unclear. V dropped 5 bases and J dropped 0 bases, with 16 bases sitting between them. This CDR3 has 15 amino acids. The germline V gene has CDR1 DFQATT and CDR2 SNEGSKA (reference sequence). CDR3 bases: TGCAGTGCTGATACTCCGGGGAGAATGAACACTGAAGCTTTCTTT. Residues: CSADTPGRMNTEAFF.

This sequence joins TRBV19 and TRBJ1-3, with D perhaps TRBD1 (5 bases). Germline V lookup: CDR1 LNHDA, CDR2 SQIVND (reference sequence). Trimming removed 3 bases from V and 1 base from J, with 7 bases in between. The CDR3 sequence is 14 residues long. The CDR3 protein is CASSMGTSGNTIYF. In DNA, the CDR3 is TGTGCCAGTAGTATGGGGACTTCTGGAAACACCATATATTTT.

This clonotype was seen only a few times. CDR3 protein: CSARFRGRGQPQHF. The CDR3 DNA reads as TGCAGTGCTAGGTTCAGGGGGCGAGGTCAGCCCCAGCATTTT. This chain joins TRBV20-1 and TRBJ1-5; TRBD1 matches at 8 bases. In germline, CDR1 is DFQATT, CDR2 SNEGSKA (reference sequence). The ends lost 3 bases at V and 6 bases at J; junction bases unmatched: 7. The CDR3 sequence is 14 residues long.

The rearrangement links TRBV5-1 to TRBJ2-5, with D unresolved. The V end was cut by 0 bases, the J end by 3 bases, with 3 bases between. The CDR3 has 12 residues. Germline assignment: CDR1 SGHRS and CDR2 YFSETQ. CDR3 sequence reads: CASSLAEETQYF. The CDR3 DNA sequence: TGCGCCAGCAGCTTGGCCGAAGAGACCCAGTACTTC.

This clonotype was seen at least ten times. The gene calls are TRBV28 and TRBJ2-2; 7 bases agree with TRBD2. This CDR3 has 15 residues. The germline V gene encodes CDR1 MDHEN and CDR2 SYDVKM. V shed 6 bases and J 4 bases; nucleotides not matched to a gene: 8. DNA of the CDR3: TGTGCCAGCAGCCGTAGCGGGTCGCGCACCGGGGAGCTGTTTTTT. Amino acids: CASSRSGSRTGELFF.

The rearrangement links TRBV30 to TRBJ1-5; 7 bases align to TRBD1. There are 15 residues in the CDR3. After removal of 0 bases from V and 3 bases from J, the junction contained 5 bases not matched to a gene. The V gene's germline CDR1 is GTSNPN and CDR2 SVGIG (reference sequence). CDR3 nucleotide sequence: TGTGCCTGGAGTGTATATGGGACAGTCAATCAGCCCCAGCATTTT. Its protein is CAWSVYGTVNQPQHF.

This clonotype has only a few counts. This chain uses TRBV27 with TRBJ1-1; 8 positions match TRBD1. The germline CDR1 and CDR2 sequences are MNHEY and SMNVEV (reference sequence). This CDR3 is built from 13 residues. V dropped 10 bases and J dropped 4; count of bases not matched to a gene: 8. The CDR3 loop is CATRQGWGTEAFF. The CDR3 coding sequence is TGTGCCACCCGACAGGGGTGGGGCACTGAAGCTTTCTTT.

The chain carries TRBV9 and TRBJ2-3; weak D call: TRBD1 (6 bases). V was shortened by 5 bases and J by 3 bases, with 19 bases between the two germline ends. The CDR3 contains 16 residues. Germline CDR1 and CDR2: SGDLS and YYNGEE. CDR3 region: CASSPLGGFATDTQYF. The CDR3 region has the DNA TGTGCCAGCAGTCCCTTAGGGGGTTTTGCAACAGATACGCAGTATTTT.

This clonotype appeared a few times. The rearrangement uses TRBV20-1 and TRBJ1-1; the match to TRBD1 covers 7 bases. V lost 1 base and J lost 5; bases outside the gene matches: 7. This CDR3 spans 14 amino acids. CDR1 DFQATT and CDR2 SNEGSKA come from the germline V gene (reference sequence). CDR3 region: CSARATGFETEAFF. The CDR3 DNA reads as TGCAGTGCTAGAGCGACAGGGTTTGAGACTGAAGCTTTCTTT.

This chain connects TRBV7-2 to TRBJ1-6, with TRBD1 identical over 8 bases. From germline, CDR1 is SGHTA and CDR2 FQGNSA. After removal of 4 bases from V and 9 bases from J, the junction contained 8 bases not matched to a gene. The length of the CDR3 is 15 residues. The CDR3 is CASSYQGTGGSPLHF. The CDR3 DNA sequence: TGTGCCAGCAGCTACCAAGGGACAGGAGGTTCACCCCTCCACTTT.

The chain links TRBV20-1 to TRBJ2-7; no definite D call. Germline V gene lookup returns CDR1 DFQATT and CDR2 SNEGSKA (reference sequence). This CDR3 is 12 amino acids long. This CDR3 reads CKTTRGPYEQYF. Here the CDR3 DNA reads TGCAAAACGACCCGCGGACCCTACGAGCAGTACTTC.